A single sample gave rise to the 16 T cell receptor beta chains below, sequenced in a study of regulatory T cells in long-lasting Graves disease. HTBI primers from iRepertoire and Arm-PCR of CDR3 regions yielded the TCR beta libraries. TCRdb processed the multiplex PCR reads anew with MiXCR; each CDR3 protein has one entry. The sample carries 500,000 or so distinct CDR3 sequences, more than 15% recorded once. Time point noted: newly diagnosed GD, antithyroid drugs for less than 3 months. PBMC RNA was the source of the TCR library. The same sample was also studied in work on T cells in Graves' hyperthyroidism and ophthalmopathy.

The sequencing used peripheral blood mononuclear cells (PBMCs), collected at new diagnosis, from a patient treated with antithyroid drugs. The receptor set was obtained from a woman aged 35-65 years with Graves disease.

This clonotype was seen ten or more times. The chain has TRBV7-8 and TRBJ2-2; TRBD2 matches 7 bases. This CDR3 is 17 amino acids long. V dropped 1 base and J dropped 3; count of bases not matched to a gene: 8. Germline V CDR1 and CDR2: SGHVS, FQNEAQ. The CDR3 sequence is CASSLVGLADYTGELFF. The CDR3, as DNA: TGTGCCAGCAGCTTAGTCGGGCTAGCGGACTACACCGGGGAGCTGTTTTTT.

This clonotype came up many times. The CDR3 reads CASSGTGTSNQPQHF. For the CDR3, the DNA is TGTGCCAGCAGTGGGACAGGGACTAGCAATCAGCCCCAGCATTTT. The chain couples TRBV2 to TRBJ1-5, with TRBD1 matching over 8 bases. The CDR3 consists of 15 residues. CDR1 and CDR2 (germline): SNHLY, FYNNEI. With 4 bases clipped from V and 0 bases from J, the junction kept 2 bases outside the gene matches. Variable domain in full (rest from reference TRBV2 and TRBJ1-5): EPEVTQTPSHQVTQMGQEVILRCVPISNHLYFYWYRQILGQKVEFLVSFYNNEISEKSEIFDDQFSVERPDGSNFTLKIRSTKLEDSAMYFCASSGTGTSNQPQHFGDGTRLSIL.

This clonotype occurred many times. CDR3 residues: CASSIDRGATGELFF. For the CDR3, the DNA is TGTGCCAGCAGCATCGACAGGGGGGCCACCGGGGAGCTGTTTTTT. The chain recombines TRBV11-2 with TRBJ2-2; TRBD1 aligns across 9 bases. Germline assignment: CDR1 SGHAT and CDR2 FQNNGV. The V gene end was trimmed by 5 bases and the J gene end by 4 bases; junction bases not matched to a gene: 5. CDR3 size: 15 residues.

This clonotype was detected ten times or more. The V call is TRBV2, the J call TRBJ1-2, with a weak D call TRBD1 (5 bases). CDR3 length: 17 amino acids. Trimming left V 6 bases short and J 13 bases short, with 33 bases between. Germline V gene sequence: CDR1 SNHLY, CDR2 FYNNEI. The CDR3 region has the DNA TGTGCCAGCAGCCCCCAAACAAAGTGGGCAGGGACTTTTTTGTTCACCTTC. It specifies CASSPQTKWAGTFLFTF.

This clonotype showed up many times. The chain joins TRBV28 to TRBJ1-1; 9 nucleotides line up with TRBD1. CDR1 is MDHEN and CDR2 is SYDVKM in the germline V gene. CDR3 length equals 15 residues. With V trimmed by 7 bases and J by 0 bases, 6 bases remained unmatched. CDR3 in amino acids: CASTTGTGLNTEAFF. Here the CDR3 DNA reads TGTGCCAGCACAACCGGGACAGGGCTGAACACTGAAGCTTTCTTT. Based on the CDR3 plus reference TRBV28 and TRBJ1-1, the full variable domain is DVKVTQSSRYLVKRTGEKVFLECVQDMDHENMFWYRQDPGLGLRLIYFSYDVKMKEKGDIPEGYSVSREKKERFSLILESASTNQTSMYLCASTTGTGLNTEAFFGQGTRLTVV.

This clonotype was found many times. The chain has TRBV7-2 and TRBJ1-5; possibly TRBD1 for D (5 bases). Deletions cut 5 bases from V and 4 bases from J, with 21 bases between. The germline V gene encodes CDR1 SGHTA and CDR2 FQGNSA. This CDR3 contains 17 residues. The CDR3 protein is CASSPRAAGKGNQPQHF. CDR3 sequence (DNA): TGTGCCAGCAGCCCCCGGGCCGCAGGGAAGGGAAATCAGCCCCAGCATTTT.

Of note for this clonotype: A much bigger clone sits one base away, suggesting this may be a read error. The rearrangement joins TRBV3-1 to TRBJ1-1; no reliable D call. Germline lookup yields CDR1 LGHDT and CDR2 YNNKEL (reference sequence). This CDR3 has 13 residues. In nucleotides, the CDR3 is TGTGCCGGCAGCACAACCTGGAACACTGAAGCTTTCTTT. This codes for CAGSTTWNTEAFF.

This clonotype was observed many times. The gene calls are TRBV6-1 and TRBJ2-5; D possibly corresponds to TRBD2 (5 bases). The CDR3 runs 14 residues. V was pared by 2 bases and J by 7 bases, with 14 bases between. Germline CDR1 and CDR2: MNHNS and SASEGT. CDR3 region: CASSETGLLGTQYF. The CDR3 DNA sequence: TGTGCCAGCAGTGAAACCGGACTCCTCGGGACCCAGTACTTC.

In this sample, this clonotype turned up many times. Here the CDR3 DNA reads TGTGCCAGCAGCTTAGTATCTCAGCCGCCTAACTATGGCTACACCTTC. This encodes CASSLVSQPPNYGYTF. The rearrangement joins TRBV7-2 to TRBJ1-2; D not certain. The germline V gene encodes CDR1 SGHTA and CDR2 FQGNSA. The CDR3 totals 16 residues. Trimming shortened V by 1 base and J by 0 bases, and 12 bases separated the two germline ends.

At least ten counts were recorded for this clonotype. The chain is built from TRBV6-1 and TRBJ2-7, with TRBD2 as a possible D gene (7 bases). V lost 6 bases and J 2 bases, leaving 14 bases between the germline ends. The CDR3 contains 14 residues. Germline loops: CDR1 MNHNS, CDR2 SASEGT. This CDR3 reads CASSGTGGTYEQYF. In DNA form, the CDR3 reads TGTGCCAGCAGCGGTACGGGGGGCACCTACGAGCAGTACTTC.

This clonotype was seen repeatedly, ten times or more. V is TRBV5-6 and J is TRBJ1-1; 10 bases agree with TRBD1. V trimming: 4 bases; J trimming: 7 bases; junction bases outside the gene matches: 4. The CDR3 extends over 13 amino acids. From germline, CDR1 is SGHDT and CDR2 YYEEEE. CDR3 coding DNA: TGTGCCAGCAGCCTCGGGACAGGGGTTGAAGCTTTCTTT. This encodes CASSLGTGVEAFF.

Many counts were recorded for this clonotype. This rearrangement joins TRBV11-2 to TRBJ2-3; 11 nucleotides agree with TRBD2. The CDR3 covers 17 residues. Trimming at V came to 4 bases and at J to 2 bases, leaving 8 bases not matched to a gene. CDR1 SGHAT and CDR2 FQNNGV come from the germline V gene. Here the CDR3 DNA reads TGTGCCAGCAGCTCAATAGGGACTAGCGGACACACAGATACGCAGTATTTT. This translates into CASSSIGTSGHTDTQYF.

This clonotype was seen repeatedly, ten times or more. Here the CDR3 reads CASSSRRNTEAFF. In nucleotides, the CDR3 is TGCGCCAGCAGCTCACGGAGGAACACTGAAGCTTTCTTT. The chain uses TRBV5-1 and TRBJ1-1, with no clear D. CDR1 and CDR2 (germline): SGHRS, YFSETQ. With 3 bases removed from V and 1 base from J, the gap between germline ends came to 7 bases. CDR3 length: 13 residues.

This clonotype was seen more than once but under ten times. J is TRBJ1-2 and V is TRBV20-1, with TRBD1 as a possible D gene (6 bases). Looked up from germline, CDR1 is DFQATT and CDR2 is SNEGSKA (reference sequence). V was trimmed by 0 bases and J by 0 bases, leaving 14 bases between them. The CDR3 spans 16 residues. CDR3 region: CSARDIQGYPNYGYTF. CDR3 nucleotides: TGCAGTGCTAGAGATATACAGGGCTATCCTAACTATGGCTACACCTTC.

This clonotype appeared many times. The chain's CDR3 is CASSSPDSAGTDTQYF. In DNA form, the CDR3 reads TGTGCCAGCAGTTCCCCGGATAGCGCAGGCACAGATACGCAGTATTTT. This rearrangement joins TRBV28 to TRBJ2-3, with D perhaps TRBD2 (5 bases). This CDR3 region has 16 residues. Germline V gene sequence: CDR1 MDHEN, CDR2 SYDVKM. Between the trimmed V and J ends, which lost 4 bases and 1 base, there was a span of 15 bases.

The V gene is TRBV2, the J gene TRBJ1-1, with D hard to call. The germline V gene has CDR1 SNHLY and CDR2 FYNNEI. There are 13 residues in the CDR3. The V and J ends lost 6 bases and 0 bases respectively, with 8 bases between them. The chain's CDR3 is CASRIQVNTEAFF. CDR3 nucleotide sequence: TGTGCCAGCAGAATACAAGTGAACACTGAAGCTTTCTTT.